This T cell receptor (beta chain) was obtained from a study of blood T cell repertoires in COVID-19. Study context: Collection of acute and convalescent COVID-19 samples took place in the United States, Italy and Spain.

This clone appeared a single time. Original data processing: It was from reference gene primer amplification that nucleated cell counts were estimated. Method: immunoSEQ multiplex PCR; TCRdb's copy keeps in-frame clones and lacks some. Clonal size and the V and J genes are those of that table, whereas D and trimming came from the DNA. The table lists about 330,000 clones, 80% to 90% of them singletons, with about 1.2% in the top ten. Specimen: peripheral blood. This sequence was found in a woman aged 45 to 65 with acute or convalescent COVID-19.

Here the CDR3 DNA reads TGTGCCAGCATGGACAGCGGCTCACCCCTCCACTTT. Amino acid sequence: CASMDSGSPLHF. The chain joins TRBV2 to TRBJ1-6; possibly TRBD1 for D (6 bases). CDR3 length equals 12 residues. The V end was cut by 7 bases, the J end by 10 bases, with 11 bases between. Germline V CDR1 and CDR2: SNHLY, FYNNEI.